The sequence of this T cell receptor beta chain was determined in a study of T cell responses to AZD1222 COVID-19 vaccine. Overall study results and limits: Spike-wide vaccine-associated CD4 TCRs dominated at 160-218 and 743-854.

Per the germline V gene, CDR1 is MNHEY and CDR2 is SMNVEV (reference sequence). This CDR3 contains 16 residues. With 5 bases removed from V and 3 bases from J, the gap between germline ends came to 19 bases. The repertoire was sequenced with immunoSEQ multiplex PCR; TCRdb's copy has only in-frame clones and lacks some. The sample consists of 150,000 to 180,000 clones, 85% to 90% of them appearing once. On this clone itself: What it binds is not known.

The sample consisted of peripheral blood, taken on day 0 of MenACWY control vaccination. The chain is built from TRBV27 and TRBJ1-2; a weak D match, TRBD1 (6 bases). This sequence was found in an adult in good health. The CDR3 is CASSRSLGGADYGYTF. The CDR3 region has the DNA TGTGCCAGCAGTCGCTCACTGGGGGGCGCGGACTATGGCTACACCTTC.